Listed here are 27 T cell receptor beta chains from one sample, sequenced in a study of T cell clonotyping in hematopoietic cell transplantation. Assay used: immunoSEQ multiplex PCR; TCRdb lists only in-frame clones, some missing. This sample yields about 76,000 clones, of which 90% to 96% are seen a single time; roughly 1.7% belongs to the top ten. Time point here: recipient sample about 28 days before transplant, after cytoreduction. This specimen consisted of peripheral blood mononuclear cells, obtained before stem cell transplant. These receptors came from a woman aged 45-65 years with acute myeloid leukemia. Some clones in this sample may be carry-over from other donors' samples.

CDR3 DNA: TGTGCCAGCAGAGGGGAAGTGGAGACCCAGTACTTC. It is translated as CASRGEVETQYF. The chain is built from TRBV7-9 and TRBJ2-5; a weak D match, TRBD1 (5 bases). This CDR3 has 12 amino acids. CDR1 and CDR2 from the germline V gene are SEHNR and FQNEAQ (reference sequence). The V end was cut by 6 bases, the J end by 5 bases, with 10 bases between.

DNA for the CDR3: TGTGCCAGCAGAGATCGTACAGGGTTCAACACTGAAGCTTTCTTT. As protein: CASRDRTGFNTEAFF. J is TRBJ1-1 and V is TRBV7-9; D might be TRBD1 (6 bases). Deletions cut 6 bases from V and 2 bases from J, with 16 bases between. The V gene's germline CDR1 is SEHNR and CDR2 FQNEAQ (reference sequence). CDR3 length equals 15 residues. The complete variable domain, with remaining parts taken from reference TRBV7-9 and TRBJ1-1, reads DTGVSQNPRHKITKRGQNVTFRCDPISEHNRLYWYRQTLGQGPEFLTYFQNEAQLEKSRLLSDRFSAERPKGSFSTLEIQRTEQGDSAMYLCASRDRTGFNTEAFFGQGTRLTVV.

The CDR3 sequence is CATGYPGAEAFF. The CDR3 region has the DNA TGTGCCACCGGTTACCCGGGGGCTGAAGCTTTCTTT. The V call is TRBV7-6, the J call TRBJ1-1; weak D call: TRBD1 (5 bases). Trimming left V 10 bases short and J 6 bases short, with 15 bases between. Germline lookup yields CDR1 SGHVS and CDR2 FNYEAQ. The CDR3 runs to 12 residues. The full variable domain, with the rest looked up from reference TRBV7-6 and TRBJ1-1, is GAGVSQSPRYKVTKRGQDVALRCDPISGHVSLYWYRQALGQGPEFLTYFNYEAQQDKSGLPNDRFSAERPEGSISTLTIQRTEQRDSAMYRCATGYPGAEAFFGQGTRLTVV.

The chain combines TRBV2 with TRBJ1-3; D call uncertain. The CDR3 consists of 14 residues. Between the trimmed V and J ends, which lost 4 bases and 3 bases, there was a span of 10 bases. Germline lookup yields CDR1 SNHLY and CDR2 FYNNEI. The DNA of the CDR3 is TGTGCCAGCAGTGTAGACAAATTTGGAAACACCATATATTTT. It encodes CASSVDKFGNTIYF.

This rearrangement joins TRBV6-5 to TRBJ2-1; TRBD2 agrees at 8 bases. Germline CDR1 MNHEY, CDR2 SVGAGI. The J segment lost 7 bases and the V segment lost 7 bases, leaving 12 bases of the junction unmatched. CDR3 length equals 15 residues. The CDR3, as DNA: TGTGCCAGCACTCTTGATAGCGGGAACCAGAATGAGCAGTTCTTC. Its translation: CASTLDSGNQNEQFF.

J is TRBJ1-3 and V is TRBV29-1; D may be TRBD1 (5 bases). Germline-derived CDR1 and CDR2 are SQVTM and ANQGSEA. Trimming took off 4 bases at V and 3 bases at J, with 10 bases between the two ends. The CDR3 spans 13 residues. The CDR3 coding sequence is TGCAGCGTTGGGAGGGACGGTGGAAACACCATATATTTT. Translated, it gives CSVGRDGGNTIYF. Complete variable domain (other parts from reference TRBV29-1 and TRBJ1-3): SAVISQKPSRDICQRGTSLTIQCQVDSQVTMMFWYRQQPGQSLTLIATANQGSEATYESGFVIDKFPISRPNLTFSTLTVSNMSPEDSSIYLCSVGRDGGNTIYFGEGSWLTVV.

This clone has more than one count but fewer than ten. The chain joins TRBV9 to TRBJ1-4, with a possible D match to TRBD1 (6 bases). V was pared by 3 bases and J by 4 bases, with 16 bases between. Germline V gene sequence: CDR1 SGDLS, CDR2 YYNGEE. The CDR3 is 16 residues long. The CDR3: CASSEQGRWGNEKLFF. DNA for the CDR3: TGTGCCAGCAGCGAGCAGGGGAGGTGGGGTAATGAAAAACTGTTTTTT.

The chain uses TRBV5-6 and TRBJ2-5; D remains unclear. The germline CDR1 and CDR2 sequences are SGHDT and YYEEEE. This CDR3 has 12 residues. The V end was cut by 0 bases, the J end by 4 bases, with 4 bases between. The CDR3 DNA follows: TGTGCCAGCAGCTTGGACGCAGAGACCCAGTACTTC. Amino acids: CASSLDAETQYF. The full variable domain, completed using reference TRBV5-6 and TRBJ2-5, is DAGVTQSPTHLIKTRGQQVTLRCSPKSGHDTVSWYQQALGQGPQFIFQYYEEEERQRGNFPDRFSGHQFPNYSSELNVNALLLGDSALYLCASSLDAETQYFGPGTRLLVL.

This clone has a single count. This sequence joins TRBV20-1 and TRBJ1-6; the D is unclear. The CDR3 sequence is 11 residues long. Germline CDR1 DFQATT, CDR2 SNEGSKA (reference sequence). V lost 3 bases, J lost 9 bases, and 6 bases lay in between. The CDR3 coding sequence is TGCAGTGCTAGTTCAGCTTCACCCCTCCACTTT. Its protein is CSASSASPLHF.

In nucleotides, the CDR3 is TGTGCCAGCAGTGAGGAGCGAACAGGGCTGTGGAACACTGAAGCTTTCTTT. Its protein is CASSEERTGLWNTEAFF. J is TRBJ1-1 and V is TRBV6-1, with a tentative D call TRBD1 (6 bases). This CDR3 is built from 17 residues. Trimming took 3 bases from V and 1 from J, leaving 18 bases between them. Germline V lookup: CDR1 MNHNS, CDR2 SASEGT.

V and J are TRBV30 and TRBJ1-4, with D tentatively TRBD1 (6 bases). The CDR3 totals 15 residues. Trimming took off 5 bases at V and 7 bases at J, with 20 bases between the two ends. Germline CDR1 and CDR2: GTSNPN and SVGIG (reference sequence). The CDR3 loop reads CAWYTRRGASEKLFF. In DNA, the CDR3 is TGTGCCTGGTACACCCGACGGGGGGCGAGTGAAAAACTGTTTTTT. The full variable domain, rest sourced from reference TRBV30 and TRBJ1-4, is SQTIHQWPATLVQPVGSPLSLECTVEGTSNPNLYWYRQAAGRGLQLLFYSVGIGQISSEVPQNLSASRPQDRQFILSSKKLLLSDSGFYLCAWYTRRGASEKLFFGSGTQLSVL.

This chain connects TRBV28 to TRBJ1-2; 7 nucleotides line up with TRBD1. After removal of 5 bases from V and 8 bases from J, the junction contained 8 bases not matched to a gene. Germline V gene lookup returns CDR1 MDHEN and CDR2 SYDVKM. The CDR3 length is 13 residues. In nucleotides, the CDR3 is TGTGCCAGCAGTCCAAGACAGGGCTTGGGCTACACCTTC. Amino acid sequence: CASSPRQGLGYTF.

The V and J genes are TRBV5-1 and TRBJ2-7; D perhaps matches TRBD1 (5 bases). This CDR3 has 13 amino acids. Germline CDR1 SGHRS, CDR2 YFSETQ. V lost 0 bases to trimming and J lost 5 bases, with 9 bases between them. The CDR3: CASSLAGSHEQYF. The CDR3 DNA sequence: TGCGCCAGCAGCTTGGCAGGGTCCCACGAGCAGTACTTC.

This clone has just one count. For the CDR3, the DNA is TGTGCCAGTAGTACCCGGGACAGGGGGCTCTATGGCTACACCTTC. It encodes CASSTRDRGLYGYTF. This chain connects TRBV19 to TRBJ1-2, with TRBD1 identical over 12 bases. In germline, CDR1 is LNHDA, CDR2 SQIVND (reference sequence). V lost 4 bases to trimming and J lost 4 bases; unmatched junction nucleotides: 4. The CDR3 covers 15 residues.

The CDR3 protein is CASSQDTTSNQPQHF. CDR3 coding DNA: TGTGCCAGTAGTCAGGACACCACCAGCAATCAGCCCCAGCATTTT. The chain employs TRBV19 and TRBJ1-5; tentative D call: TRBD1 (5 bases). V dropped 5 bases and J dropped 1 base, with 12 bases sitting between them. The V gene's germline CDR1 is LNHDA and CDR2 SQIVND (reference sequence). CDR3 length: 15 amino acids. Looking up the rest from reference TRBV19 and TRBJ1-5 gives the full variable domain: DGGITQSPKYLFRKEGQNVTLSCEQNLNHDAMYWYRQDPGQGLRLIYYSQIVNDFQKGDIAEGYSVSREKKESFPLTVTSAQKNPTAFYLCASSQDTTSNQPQHFGDGTRLSIL.

The V and J genes are TRBV4-1 and TRBJ1-1; perhaps TRBD1 as D (5 bases). CDR1 and CDR2 (germline): MGHRA, YSYEKL. V was clipped by 1 base and J by 3 bases, with 12 bases between them. The CDR3 runs to 15 residues. As DNA, the CDR3 is TGCGCCAGCAGCCAAGTGTTTCAGGGTTACACTGAAGCTTTCTTT. It yields the protein CASSQVFQGYTEAFF.

This clone was recorded once. CDR3 DNA sequence: TGCGCCAGCAGCTCTATAGCGGGAGGCTTCACAGATACGCAGTATTTT. As protein: CASSSIAGGFTDTQYF. The chain employs TRBV5-1 and TRBJ2-3, with 10 bases lining up with TRBD2. Losses at the gene ends were 3 bases for V and 2 bases for J; bases not matched to a gene: 6. The germline CDR1 and CDR2 sequences are SGHRS and YFSETQ. The CDR3 contains 16 residues.

V and J are TRBV27 and TRBJ2-3, with 7 bases matching TRBD2. The CDR3 loop spans 14 amino acids. CDR1 and CDR2 from the germline V gene are MNHEY and SMNVEV (reference sequence). V dropped 4 bases and J dropped 5; count of bases not matched to a gene: 6. The DNA for the CDR3 is TGTGCCAGCAGTTCGTGGGAGGGGTTAGATACGCAGTATTTT. This gives the protein CASSSWEGLDTQYF.

The rearrangement uses TRBV5-1 and TRBJ2-7, with TRBD1 identical over 8 bases. Trimming at V came to 4 bases and at J to 1 base, leaving 10 bases not matched to a gene. The CDR3 is made up of 16 amino acids. Germline V gene lookup returns CDR1 SGHRS and CDR2 YFSETQ. CDR3 sequence (DNA): TGCGCCAGCAGCCTAACCCCCGGGACAGGATCCTACGAGCAGTACTTC. Encoded protein: CASSLTPGTGSYEQYF. The variable domain in full, with the rest retrieved from reference TRBV5-1 and TRBJ2-7, is KAGVTQTPRYLIKTRGQQVTLSCSPISGHRSVSWYQQTPGQGLQFLFEYFSETQRNKGNFPGRFSGRQFSNSRSEMNVSTLELGDSALYLCASSLTPGTGSYEQYFGPGTRLTVT.

The chain couples TRBV7-9 to TRBJ2-5; 16 bases align to TRBD2. The CDR3 sequence is 17 residues long. In germline, CDR1 is SEHNR, CDR2 FQNEAQ (reference sequence). The ends lost 5 bases at V and 5 bases at J; junction bases unmatched: 8. The CDR3 DNA reads TGTGCCAGCAGCCCGGGACTAGCGGGAGGGCTTCGGGAGACCCAGTACTTC. It codes for CASSPGLAGGLRETQYF.

The chain couples TRBV19 to TRBJ1-1; no firm D call. In germline, CDR1 is LNHDA, CDR2 SQIVND (reference sequence). V was cut by 8 bases and J by 3 bases, with 13 bases left in between. This CDR3 is built from 13 residues. The CDR3 region has the DNA TGTGCCAGTGGGTTGACGGAGGACACTGAAGCTTTCTTT. Amino acids: CASGLTEDTEAFF.

This chain links TRBV4-1 with TRBJ2-7; no firm D call. V lost 2 bases, J lost 5 bases, and 7 bases lay in between. In germline, CDR1 is MGHRA, CDR2 YSYEKL. The CDR3 is 12 amino acids. This chain's CDR3 is CASSQPGDEQYF. CDR3 in DNA: TGCGCCAGCAGCCAACCGGGCGACGAGCAGTACTTC.

This clone was detected once. This chain uses TRBV6-6 with TRBJ1-1; D gene unclear. V lost 6 bases, J lost 2 bases, and 10 bases lay in between. This CDR3 region has 13 residues. Germline values: CDR1 MNHNY, CDR2 SVGAGI (reference sequence). CDR3: CASRAQDNTEAFF. CDR3 nucleotides: TGTGCCAGCAGAGCTCAGGATAACACTGAAGCTTTCTTT.

The chain couples TRBV5-1 to TRBJ2-1; 8 bases align to TRBD1. Germline V gene data show CDR1 as SGHRS and CDR2 as YFSETQ. CDR3 length: 15 residues. V lost 3 bases and J lost 9; bases outside the gene matches: 11. The CDR3 nucleotides read TGCGCCAGCAGCTACGGACAGGGAAGGTTGAGTGAGCAGTTCTTC. Its protein product is CASSYGQGRLSEQFF.

The J gene is TRBJ2-5, the V gene TRBV7-2; D unresolved. CDR3 size: 13 residues. Germline V CDR1 and CDR2: SGHTA, FQGNSA. The V and J ends lost 3 bases and 3 bases respectively, with 8 bases between them. The CDR3 protein is CASSFSYKETQYF. CDR3 nucleotide sequence: TGTGCCAGCAGCTTTAGTTATAAAGAGACCCAGTACTTC.

Here the CDR3 reads CASSYWGKDYGYTF. CDR3 in DNA: TGTGCCAGCAGTTACTGGGGGAAGGACTATGGCTACACCTTC. The V call is TRBV6-5, the J call TRBJ1-2, with D tentatively TRBD1 (5 bases). V was shortened by 1 base and J by 3 bases, with 9 bases between the two germline ends. The length of the CDR3 is 14 residues. Germline assignment: CDR1 MNHEY and CDR2 SVGAGI.

For this clone: One end of the junction fails to match germline, which may point to a read error. CDR3 bases: TGCAGCGTTGAAGATCTGGGGGGCTGGCTCTTT. Its translation: CSVEDLGGWLF. This sequence joins TRBV29-1 and TRBJ1-1; the D gene is possibly TRBD1 (6 bases). The germline gives CDR1 SQVTM, CDR2 ANQGSEA. The CDR3 length is 11 residues.